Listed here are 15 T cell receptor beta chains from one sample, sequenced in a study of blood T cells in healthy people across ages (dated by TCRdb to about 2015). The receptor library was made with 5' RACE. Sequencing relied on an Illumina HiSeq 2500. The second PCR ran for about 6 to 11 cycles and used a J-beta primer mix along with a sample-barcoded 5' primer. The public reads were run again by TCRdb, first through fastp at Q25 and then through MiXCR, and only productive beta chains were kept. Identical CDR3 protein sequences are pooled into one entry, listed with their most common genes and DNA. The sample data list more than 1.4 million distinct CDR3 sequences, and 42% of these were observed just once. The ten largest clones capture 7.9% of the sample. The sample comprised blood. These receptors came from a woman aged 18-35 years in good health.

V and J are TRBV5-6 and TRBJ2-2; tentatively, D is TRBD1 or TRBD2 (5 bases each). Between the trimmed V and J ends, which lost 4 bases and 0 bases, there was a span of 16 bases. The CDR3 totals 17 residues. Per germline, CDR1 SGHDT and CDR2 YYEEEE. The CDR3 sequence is CASSPAVGTSNTGELFF. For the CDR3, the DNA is TGTGCCAGCAGCCCGGCGGTGGGGACGTCGAACACCGGGGAGCTGTTTTTT.

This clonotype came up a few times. DNA for the CDR3: TGTGCCAGCAGCTTTTTGGGACAGGGGAACGGGGAGACCCAGTACTTC. It translates to CASSFLGQGNGETQYF. The chain combines TRBV7-9 with TRBJ2-5; 10 bases agree with TRBD1. The CDR3 is 16 amino acids. J was trimmed by 5 bases and V by 3 bases; bases with no gene match: 9. Germline CDR1 reads SEHNR; CDR2 reads FQNEAQ (reference sequence).

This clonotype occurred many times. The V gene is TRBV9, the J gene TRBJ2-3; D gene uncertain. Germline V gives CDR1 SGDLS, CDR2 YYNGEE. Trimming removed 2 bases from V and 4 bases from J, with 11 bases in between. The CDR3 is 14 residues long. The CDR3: CASSVGGIPDTQYF. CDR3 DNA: TGTGCCAGCAGCGTCGGCGGCATCCCAGATACGCAGTATTTT.

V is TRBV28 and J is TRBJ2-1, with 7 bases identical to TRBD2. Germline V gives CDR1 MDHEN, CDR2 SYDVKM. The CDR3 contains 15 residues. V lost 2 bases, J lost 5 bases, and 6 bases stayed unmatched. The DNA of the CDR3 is TGTGCCAGCAGTTTAATCGGGGGGAGGGACAATGAGCAGTTCTTC. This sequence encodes CASSLIGGRDNEQFF. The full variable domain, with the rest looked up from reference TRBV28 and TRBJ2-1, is DVKVTQSSRYLVKRTGEKVFLECVQDMDHENMFWYRQDPGLGLRLIYFSYDVKMKEKGDIPEGYSVSREKKERFSLILESASTNQTSMYLCASSLIGGRDNEQFFGPGTRLTVL.

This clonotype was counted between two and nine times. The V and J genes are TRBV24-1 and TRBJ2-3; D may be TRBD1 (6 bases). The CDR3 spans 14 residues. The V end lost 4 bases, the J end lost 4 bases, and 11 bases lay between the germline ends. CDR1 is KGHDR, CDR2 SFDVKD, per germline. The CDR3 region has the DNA TGTGCCACCAGTGACCTGGACAGCCCAGATACGCAGTATTTT. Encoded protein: CATSDLDSPDTQYF.

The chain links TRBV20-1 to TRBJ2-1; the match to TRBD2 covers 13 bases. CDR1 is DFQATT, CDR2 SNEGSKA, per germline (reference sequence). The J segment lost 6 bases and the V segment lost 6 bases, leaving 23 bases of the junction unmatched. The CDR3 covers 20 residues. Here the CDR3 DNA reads TGCAGTGCACCTCGAGGGGGACTAGCGGGATACCTTCTCCAGGGCAATGAGCAGTTCTTC. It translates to CSAPRGGLAGYLLQGNEQFF.

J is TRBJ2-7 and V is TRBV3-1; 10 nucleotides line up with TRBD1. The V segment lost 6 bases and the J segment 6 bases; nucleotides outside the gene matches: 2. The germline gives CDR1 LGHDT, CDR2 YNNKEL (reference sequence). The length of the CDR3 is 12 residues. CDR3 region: CASRGTGAEQYF. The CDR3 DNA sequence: TGTGCCAGCAGGGGGACAGGGGCCGAGCAGTACTTC.

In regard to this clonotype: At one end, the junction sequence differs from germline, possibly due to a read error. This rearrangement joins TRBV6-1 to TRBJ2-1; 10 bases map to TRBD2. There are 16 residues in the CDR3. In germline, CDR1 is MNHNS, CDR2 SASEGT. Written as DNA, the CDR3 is TGTGTCAGCAGTGTAGCCGGGACTAGCGTATACAATGAGCAGTTCTTC. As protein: CVSSVAGTSVYNEQFF.

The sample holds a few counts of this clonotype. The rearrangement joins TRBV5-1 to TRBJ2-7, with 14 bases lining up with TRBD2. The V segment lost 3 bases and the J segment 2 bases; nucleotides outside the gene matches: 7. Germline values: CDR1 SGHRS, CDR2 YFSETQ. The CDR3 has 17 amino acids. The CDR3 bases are TGCGCCAGCAGCTCCGGCCCGACTAGCGGGGGGGCCTACGAGCAGTACTTC. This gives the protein CASSSGPTSGGAYEQYF.

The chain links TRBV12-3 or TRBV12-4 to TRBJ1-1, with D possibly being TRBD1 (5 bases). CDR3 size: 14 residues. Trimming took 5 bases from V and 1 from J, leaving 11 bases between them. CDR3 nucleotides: TGTGCCAGCAGTCCCCAGCAGGGGAACACTGAAGCTTTCTTT. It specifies CASSPQQGNTEAFF.

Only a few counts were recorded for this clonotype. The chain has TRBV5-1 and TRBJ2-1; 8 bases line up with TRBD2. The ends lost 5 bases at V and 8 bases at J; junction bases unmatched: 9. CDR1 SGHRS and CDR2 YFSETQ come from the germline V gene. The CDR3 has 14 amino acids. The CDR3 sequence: CASSWVAGMDEQFF. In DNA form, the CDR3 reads TGCGCCAGCAGTTGGGTAGCGGGAATGGATGAGCAGTTCTTC.

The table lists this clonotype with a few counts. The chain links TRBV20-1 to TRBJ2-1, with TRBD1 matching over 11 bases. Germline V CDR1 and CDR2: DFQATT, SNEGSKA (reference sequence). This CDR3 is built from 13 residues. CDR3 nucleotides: TGCGCGACCGGGACAGGGGGTTACAATGAGCAGTTCTTC. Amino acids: CATGTGGYNEQFF.

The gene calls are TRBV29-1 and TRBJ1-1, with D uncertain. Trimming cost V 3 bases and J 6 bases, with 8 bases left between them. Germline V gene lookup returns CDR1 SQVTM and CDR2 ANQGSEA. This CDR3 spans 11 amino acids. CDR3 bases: TGCAGCGTTGACGTTTTGGCTGAAGCTTTCTTT. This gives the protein CSVDVLAEAFF.

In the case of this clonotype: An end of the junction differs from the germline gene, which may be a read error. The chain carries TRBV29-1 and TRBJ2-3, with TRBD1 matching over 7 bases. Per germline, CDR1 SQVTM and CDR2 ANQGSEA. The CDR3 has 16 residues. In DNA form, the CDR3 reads TGCAGCGTTGACTCTAAGGCTGCCGGTTGGACAGGTACGCAGTATTTT. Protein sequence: CSVDSKAAGWTGTQYF.

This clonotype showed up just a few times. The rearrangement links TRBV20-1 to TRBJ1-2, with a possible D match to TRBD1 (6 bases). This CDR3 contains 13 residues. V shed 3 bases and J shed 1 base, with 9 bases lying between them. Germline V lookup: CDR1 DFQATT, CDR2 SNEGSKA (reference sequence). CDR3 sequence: CSARGHLNYGYTF. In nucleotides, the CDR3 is TGCAGTGCTAGGGGACACCTTAACTATGGCTACACCTTC.